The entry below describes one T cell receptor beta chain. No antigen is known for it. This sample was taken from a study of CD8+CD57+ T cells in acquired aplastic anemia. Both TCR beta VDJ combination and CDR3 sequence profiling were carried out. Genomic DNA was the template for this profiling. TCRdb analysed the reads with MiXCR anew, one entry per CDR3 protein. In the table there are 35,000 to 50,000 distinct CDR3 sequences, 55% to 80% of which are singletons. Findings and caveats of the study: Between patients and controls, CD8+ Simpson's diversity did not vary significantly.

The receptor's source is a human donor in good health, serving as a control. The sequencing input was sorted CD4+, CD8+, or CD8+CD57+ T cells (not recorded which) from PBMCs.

As DNA, the CDR3 is TGTGCCAGCAGCTCGTTGGGAGCTAACTATGGCTACACCTTC. It yields the protein CASSSLGANYGYTF. The genes are TRBV7-2 and TRBJ1-2; D remains unclear. V was pared by 4 bases and J by 0 bases, with 9 bases between. Germline V gene data show CDR1 as SGHTA and CDR2 as FQGNSA. This CDR3 contains 14 residues.